This TCR beta chain stems from a study of T cell repertoires in cytomegalovirus infection. Study-level background: Recently identified HLA-C-restricted CMV epitopes were among the peptides used.

Details on this clonotype: Its cognate antigen is unknown.

TCRdb itself ran the reads through MiXCR, one entry per CDR3 protein. This table holds around 500,000 distinct CDR3 sequences, approximately 42% found once. The source of this sequence is a human donor in good health (CMV status not recorded). Some clones in this sample may be carry-over from other donors' samples. Material: cultured PBMCs, obtained from culture after CMV antigen stimulation.

DNA for the CDR3: TGTGCCAGCAGCTTGGCCGGATTTGCTGGAAACACCATATATTTT. Amino acid sequence: CASSLAGFAGNTIYF. V and J are TRBV5-4 and TRBJ1-3; D unresolved. The V end lost 0 bases, the J end lost 2 bases, and 9 bases lay between the germline ends. The CDR3 sequence is 15 residues long. Germline V gives CDR1 SGHNT, CDR2 YYREEE (reference sequence).